These 10 T cell receptor beta chains were sequenced from one sample in a study of blood T cell repertoires in COVID-19. The table came from immunoSEQ multiplex PCR; TCRdb's copy has only in-frame clones and leaves some out. Seen here are approximately 200,000 clones, about three quarters observed once, and the top ten hold roughly 10%. The source material was peripheral blood. All receptors come from a woman of 80 years or more with COVID-19, enrolled during active disease.

This chain uses TRBV3-1 (or the pseudogene TRBV3-2) with TRBJ1-1; 7 bases are shared with TRBD1. Per germline, CDR1 LGHDT and CDR2 YNNKEL (reference sequence). The junction had 4 bases not matched to a gene; V was cut back by 5 bases and J by 1 base. The CDR3 loop spans 14 amino acids. In DNA form, the CDR3 reads TGTGCCAGCAGCAGGGGGACAGAGAACACTGAAGCTTTCTTT. This codes for CASSRGTENTEAFF.

The chain combines TRBV6-1 with TRBJ1-1; D is uncertain. Germline V gene data show CDR1 as MNHNS and CDR2 as SASEGT. Trimming shortened V by 1 base and J by 6 bases, and 15 bases separated the two germline ends. The CDR3 has 15 amino acids. The DNA for the CDR3 is TGTGCCAGCAGTGAAGTAGGAGAGGTTCGGGCTGAAGCTTTCTTT. This codes for CASSEVGEVRAEAFF.

This sequence joins TRBV27 and TRBJ2-7, with 7 bases matching TRBD1. With V trimmed by 2 bases and J by 7 bases, 2 bases remained unmatched. CDR1 and CDR2 (germline): MNHEY, SMNVEV (reference sequence). The CDR3 runs 12 residues. Here the CDR3 DNA reads TGTGCCAGCAGTTTAAGGGGGCGGGAGCAGTACTTC. Translated: CASSLRGREQYF.

This chain joins TRBV5-4 and TRBJ1-2; 9 nucleotides match TRBD1. With V trimmed by 9 bases and J by 8 bases, 23 bases remained unmatched. Germline V gene sequence: CDR1 SGHNT, CDR2 YYREEE (reference sequence). This CDR3 contains 17 residues. CDR3 in amino acids: CATEWVDINRGRKGYTF. In DNA form, the CDR3 reads TGTGCCACCGAATGGGTGGACATCAACAGGGGGCGAAAGGGCTACACCTTC.

This clone was observed a single time. The chain combines TRBV6-5 with TRBJ2-3, with D possibly matching TRBD2 (5 bases). Germline V gives CDR1 MNHEY, CDR2 SVGAGI. The ends were cut back, 10 bases at V and 4 bases at J, with 9 bases in the middle. The CDR3 covers 11 residues. For the CDR3, the DNA is TGTGCCACCCGGGGTCCAGATACGCAGTATTTT. As protein: CATRGPDTQYF.

This clone was counted between two and nine times. This chain connects TRBV2 to TRBJ1-5; 10 bases are shared with TRBD1. The junction had 2 bases not matched to a gene; V was cut back by 4 bases and J by 5 bases. CDR3 length equals 14 residues. Per germline, CDR1 SNHLY and CDR2 FYNNEI. The CDR3: CASSGTGGHQPQHF. The CDR3 DNA sequence: TGTGCCAGCAGTGGGACAGGGGGTCATCAGCCCCAGCATTTT.

This clone was seen just once. The chain is built from TRBV10-2 and TRBJ2-3; a weak D match, TRBD1 (6 bases). CDR1 and CDR2 (germline): WSHSY, SAAADI. With 2 bases removed from V and 8 bases from J, the gap between germline ends came to 20 bases. The CDR3 has 16 amino acids. Written as DNA, the CDR3 is TGCGCCAGCAGTGAGGGACAGCGTTTTTCTTGGGGTACGCAGTATTTT. This sequence encodes CASSEGQRFSWGTQYF.

This chain connects TRBV27 to TRBJ1-4; D is possibly TRBD1 (5 bases). The CDR3 is 12 residues long. The V and J ends lost 0 bases and 13 bases respectively, with 9 bases between them. The germline gives CDR1 MNHEY, CDR2 SMNVEV (reference sequence). The DNA for the CDR3 is TGTGCCAGCAGTTTATCTCAGGGTCCACTGTTTTTT. Amino acids: CASSLSQGPLFF.

V gene TRBV7-8 combines with J gene TRBJ1-2; 9 bases align to TRBD1. With 2 bases clipped from V and 0 bases from J, the junction kept 10 bases outside the gene matches. Germline loops: CDR1 SGHVS, CDR2 FQNEAQ. This CDR3 spans 18 amino acids. The CDR3 protein is CASSLRPGQGISNYGYTF. CDR3 nucleotide sequence: TGTGCCAGCAGCTTACGCCCGGGACAGGGAATCTCTAACTATGGCTACACCTTC.

The gene calls are TRBV5-3 and TRBJ1-1; D is perhaps TRBD1 (6 bases). TRBV5-3 is labeled an ORF, and its function is uncertain. The CDR3 runs to 16 residues. Deletions cut 4 bases from V and 7 bases from J, with 23 bases between. The CDR3 spells CARSHPGGGRPIEAFF. The CDR3 bases are TGTGCCAGAAGCCACCCGGGGGGGGGCCGTCCTATTGAAGCTTTCTTT.